These T cell receptor beta chains were read from a single sample in a study of T cells in Graves' hyperthyroidism and ophthalmopathy. TCRdb itself ran the multiplex PCR reads through MiXCR, one entry per CDR3 protein. The data show 600,000 to 700,000 distinct CDR3 sequences, less than 45% seen once. What was sequenced was peripheral blood or thyroid tissue (not recorded which). The receptors shown here come from an adult man with Graves' disease, either hyperthyroidism or ophthalmopathy (not recorded which). Each CDR3 is given with its conserved first and last residue. A D gene is named only where the DNA matches it firmly. For some rows the clone size is stated as once, few or many, or as a class when expanded; others skip it.

TRBV5-6	many	-	TRBJ1-2	CASSSSGPFYGYTF	TGTGCCAGCAGCTCCTCGGGCCCATTCTATGGCTACACCTTC
TRBV29-1	many	TRBD2	TRBJ2-5	CSVEWRAGGRTQYF	TGCAGCGTTGAATGGCGGGCGGGAGGGCGGACCCAGTACTTC
TRBV2	few	TRBD1	TRBJ1-1	CASSGQGAFF	TGTGCCAGCAGTGGACAGGGGGCTTTCTTT
TRBV10-3	-	TRBD2	TRBJ2-7	CASSEELAGAPRF	TGTGCCAGCAGTGAAGAACTAGCGGGGGCCCCACGGTTC
TRBV7-8	many	-	TRBJ1-5	CASSPHSDQPQHF	TGTGCCAGCAGCCCTCATAGCGATCAGCCCCAGCATTTT
TRBV6-1	-	-	TRBJ1-1	CASSVIVGTEAFF	TGTGCCAGCAGTGTAATTGTGGGCACTGAAGCTTTCTTT
TRBV25-1	-	TRBD1	TRBJ1-1	CASSYSRQGTYTEAFF	TGTGCCAGCAGTTACTCGAGACAGGGGACTTACACTGAAGCTTTCTTT
TRBV7-9	-	TRBD2	TRBJ2-7	CASSPRGLAGTSSYEQYF	TGTGCCAGCAGCCCCCGTGGACTAGCGGGGACCTCCTCCTACGAGCAGTACTTC
TRBV24-1	once	-	TRBJ1-2	CATSYPSGGAPGYTF	TGTGCCACCAGTTACCCCAGTGGGGGGGCTCCTGGCTACACCTTC
TRBV24-1	many	TRBD2	TRBJ2-5	CATSDFKREGLETQYF	TGTGCCACCAGTGATTTTAAGCGGGAGGGCCTTGAGACCCAGTACTTC
TRBV2	many	-	TRBJ1-6	CASSTQKASAYSPLHF	TGTGCCAGCAGTACGCAGAAGGCGTCGGCTTATTCACCCCTCCACTTT
TRBV15	many	-	TRBJ1-1	CATSRERLPNTEAFF	TGTGCCACCAGCAGAGAGAGGCTACCGAACACTGAAGCTTTCTTT
TRBV28	once	TRBD1	TRBJ2-7	CASSASDRGDYEQYF	TGTGCCAGCAGTGCGTCGGACAGGGGGGACTACGAGCAGTACTTC
TRBV7-6	few	TRBD1	TRBJ1-2	CASSSDRELYGYTF	TGTGCCAGCAGCTCCGACAGGGAGCTGTATGGCTACACCTTC
TRBV29-1	many	-	TRBJ1-4	CSVYGVEEKLFF	TGCAGCGTATACGGGGTTGAGGAAAAACTGTTTTTT
TRBV6-5	few	-	TRBJ1-2	CASSEHDVPDRVYGYTF	TGTGCCAGCAGTGAACACGACGTACCGGACCGGGTCTATGGCTACACCTTC
TRBV12-3/TRBV12-4	few	-	TRBJ1-2	CASSSSDRYYGYTF	TGTGCCAGCAGTTCGTCAGACAGATACTATGGCTACACCTTC
TRBV20-1	-	-	TRBJ2-5	CSASRRGPHETQYF	TGCAGTGCTAGCAGACGGGGGCCGCACGAGACCCAGTACTTC
TRBV2	-	-	TRBJ1-3	CASSVTLYF	TGTGCCAGCAGTGTGACGTTATATTTT
TRBV10-3	-	TRBD1	TRBJ1-4	CATSDRVGEKLFF	TGTGCCACGTCCGACAGGGTTGGGGAAAAACTGTTTTTT
TRBV25-1	-	-	TRBJ1-2	CASSEYSGGGYTF	TGTGCCAGCAGTGAATATTCCGGAGGTGGCTACACCTTC
TRBV10-2	-	-	TRBJ1-2	CASSPLLDRRYGYTF	TGTGCCAGCTCACCTCTACTCGACAGGCGGTATGGCTACACCTTC
TRBV24-1	-	-	TRBJ1-2	CASSPSGSSNYGYTF	TGTGCCAGCAGCCCCTCGGGATCATCCAACTATGGCTACACCTTC
TRBV24-1	many	TRBD1	TRBJ2-7	CATSESGTGTSYEQYF	TGTGCCACCAGTGAGTCCGGGACAGGGACCTCCTACGAGCAGTACTTC
TRBV29-1	-	-	TRBJ1-1	CSVRDGDASAFF	TGCAGCGTCCGGGACGGGGACGCCTCGGCTTTCTTT
TRBV7-9	-	-	TRBJ1-5	CASDKGGGDQPQHF	TGTGCCAGTGACAAGGGGGGGGGAGATCAGCCCCAGCATTTT
TRBV29-1	-	-	TRBJ2-3	CSAAAGTDTQYF	TGCAGCGCCGCCGCGGGGACGGATACGCAGTATTTT
TRBV10-3	many	-	TRBJ1-1	CAISERVGTEAFF	TGTGCCATCAGTGAAAGGGTCGGCACTGAAGCTTTCTTT
TRBV5-1	-	-	TRBJ2-5	CASSSGTGGTQTQYF	TGCGCCAGCAGCTCCGGAACCGGGGGCACACAGACCCAGTACTTC
TRBV10-3	-	-	TRBJ2-1	CAISDNNEQFF	TGTGCCATCAGTGACAACAATGAGCAGTTCTTC
TRBV7-9	many	-	TRBJ1-1	CASSRTGYTEAFF	TGTGCCAGCAGTCGTACAGGGTACACTGAAGCTTTCTTT
TRBV19	few	TRBD1	TRBJ1-5	CASSTQGMSNQPQHF	TGTGCCAGTAGTACACAGGGGATGAGCAATCAGCCCCAGCATTTT
TRBV12-3/TRBV12-4	-	-	TRBJ2-6	CASTEHGSGANVLTF	TGTGCCAGCACCGAACACGGGTCTGGGGCCAACGTCCTGACTTTC
TRBV7-9	few	-	TRBJ2-5	CASSSFPGYQETQYF	TGTGCCAGCAGCTCCTTTCCCGGGTATCAAGAGACCCAGTACTTC
TRBV7-2	-	-	TRBJ2-5	CASSYPAGRGSGKETQYF	TGTGCCAGCAGCTACCCGGCGGGAAGGGGGTCGGGAAAAGAGACCCAGTACTTC
TRBV19	few	TRBD1	TRBJ1-1	CASSLPGQRSEAFF	TGTGCCAGTAGTCTCCCGGGACAGAGAAGTGAAGCTTTCTTT
TRBV19	-	-	TRBJ1-5	CASRAGYSNQPQHF	TGTGCCAGTAGGGCGGGGTATAGCAATCAGCCCCAGCATTTT
TRBV4-2	-	TRBD2	TRBJ2-3	CASSRTGGRVADTQYF	TGTGCCAGCAGCCGTACGGGGGGGCGTGTTGCAGATACGCAGTATTTT
TRBV20-1	many	TRBD1	TRBJ1-1	CSARDREGWEAFF	TGCAGTGCCAGGGACAGGGAGGGCTGGGAAGCTTTCTTT
TRBV7-2	once	-	TRBJ1-1	CASSYHPEGSTEAFF	TGTGCCAGCAGTTACCATCCCGAGGGGTCCACTGAAGCTTTCTTT
TRBV10-3	-	TRBD1	TRBJ2-7	CATGTASSYEQYF	TGTGCGACTGGGACAGCCAGCTCCTACGAGCAGTACTTC
TRBV15	-	-	TRBJ1-6	CATSPRRGMLIDSPLHF	TGTGCCACCAGCCCACGGCGGGGGATGCTCATCGATTCACCCCTCCACTTT
TRBV11-3	-	-	TRBJ1-2	CASSLVGGLVYGYTF	TGTGCCAGCAGCTTAGTCGGGGGCCTGGTCTATGGCTACACCTTC
TRBV15	-	-	TRBJ2-3	CATSNGRTDTQYF	TGTGCCACCAGCAACGGACGCACAGATACGCAGTATTTT
TRBV7-9	many	-	TRBJ1-6	CASSMGPGSPLHF	TGTGCCAGCAGCATGGGGCCGGGTTCACCCCTCCACTTT
TRBV7-3	-	TRBD1	TRBJ2-5	CASSRGTGGETQYF	TGTGCCAGCAGCAGAGGGACAGGGGGAGAGACCCAGTACTTC
TRBV15	-	TRBD1	TRBJ2-7	CATSRVRGRGQYF	TGTGCCACCAGCAGAGTAAGGGGGCGTGGGCAGTACTTC
TRBV7-8	many	-	TRBJ2-2	CASSLEDTGELFF	TGTGCCAGCAGCTTAGAGGACACCGGGGAGCTGTTTTTT
TRBV7-9	many	-	TRBJ1-3	CASSRGGPGNTIYF	TGTGCCAGCAGCCGGGGAGGTCCTGGAAACACCATATATTTT
TRBV24-1	-	-	TRBJ2-3	CATSDSDSRDTQYF	TGTGCCACCAGTGATTCCGACTCCCGAGATACGCAGTATTTT
TRBV20-1	-	TRBD2	TRBJ2-7	CSVNSGDWYEQYF	TGCAGTGTGAATAGCGGGGATTGGTACGAGCAGTACTTC
TRBV19	-	-	TRBJ1-2	CASSIRGSYGYTF	TGTGCCAGTAGTATCAGGGGATCCTATGGCTACACCTTC
TRBV15	few	-	TRBJ2-3	CATSRGQFTDTQYF	TGTGCCACCAGCAGAGGGCAGTTCACAGATACGCAGTATTTT
TRBV24-1	many	-	TRBJ1-5	CATSDLFQPQHF	TGTGCCACCAGTGATCTCTTTCAGCCCCAGCATTTT
TRBV11-2	-	TRBD1	TRBJ1-1	CASSPGTVSEAFF	TGTGCCAGCAGCCCCGGGACAGTTTCTGAAGCTTTCTTT